This TCR beta chain was sequenced during a study of cytomegalovirus exposure and HLA in healthy donors. Overall study findings and caveats: As a later analysis revealed, most CMV-associated TCR beta chains appeared HLA-restricted.

Primers included in the PCR were 60 Vbeta and 13 Jbeta primers. Libraries were prepared by immunoSEQ multiplex PCR; TCRdb keeps only in-frame clonotypes and omits some of them. The data show 150,000 to 200,000 clones, roughly 80% seen once. The J segment lost 2 bases and the V segment lost 0 bases, leaving 11 bases of the junction unmatched. This CDR3 has 19 residues. Germline CDR1 and CDR2: LGHNA and YSLEER. This clone was found once. Antigen: not known. This TCR was sampled from a woman under 30 in good health and CMV-seronegative. Sequencing was done on a sample of PBMCs. The chain couples TRBV4-3 to TRBJ2-5; 11 positions agree with TRBD2. For the CDR3, the DNA is TGCGCCAGCAGCCAAGATCACGGTTCGGCTAGCGGGGGGCAAGAGACCCAGTACTTC. Its translation is CASSQDHGSASGGQETQYF.